A selection of T cell receptor beta chains follows, all from one sample in a study of cytomegalovirus exposure and HLA in healthy donors. Profiled with immunoSEQ multiplex PCR; TCRdb holds only in-frame clones, not every one. The data hold 150,000 to 200,000 clones, with 84% observed a single time. Sequencing was done on a sample of PBMCs. These receptor sequences come from a boy younger than 18 in good health and CMV-seronegative. Each CDR3 is given without its conserved first and last residue. Fields, in order: V gene, CDR3 protein.

TRBV28 ASKDRVGEKLF
TRBV30 AWSHRGLNEQY
TRBV4-3 ASSLGRGTDTQY
TRBV5-5 ASSLAQGANYGYT
TRBV6-5 ASSYLANTEAF
TRBV7-2 ASSLVTYEQY
TRBV25-1 ASSEGQGHGYT
TRBV13 ASSPLTYEQY
TRBV6-5 ASSATSYQETQY
TRBV9 ASSALAGERETQY
TRBV30 AWSTGSSYNEQF
TRBV11-1 ASTPDRGLSYEQY
TRBV30 AWSLGWETQY
TRBV2 ASTYGNSPLH
TRBV5-6 ASSPATTSDHTDTQY
TRBV6-5 ASSYSSDRAQETQY
TRBV5-1 ASSFQEASAGNTIY
TRBV6-5 ASRGYPGQGYEQY
TRBV7-8 ASSLWGGLDEQF
TRBV18 ASSGTGSNGYT
TRBV19 ASGLPGQGYTGELF
TRBV29-1 SVATRVTDTQY
TRBV5-6 ASSIGTGTYEQY
TRBV6-1 ASSHKAGGTDTQY
TRBV28 ASTLGGGNQPQH
TRBV5-4 ASSLSGTGAHQAQY
TRBV10-1 ASSESGTQRNIQY
TRBV10-2 ASSEYEAPQH
TRBV9 ASSEGAGTSGNEQF
TRBV6-5 ASTRTPRNTEAF
TRBV4-2 ASSQRTSGSSYNEQF
TRBV9 ASLRGRLYSTDTQY
TRBV4-3 ASSQEAVGGSTGELF
TRBV5-6 ASSLEAHTTRGTQY
TRBV5-4 ASSLTSGYSYEQY
TRBV10-1 ASSVGRKGHFPRDNQPQH
TRBV2 ASSQSGPGNTIY
TRBV5-1 ASSLGLRTGGDEQY
TRBV7-2 ASSLETGGEYEQY